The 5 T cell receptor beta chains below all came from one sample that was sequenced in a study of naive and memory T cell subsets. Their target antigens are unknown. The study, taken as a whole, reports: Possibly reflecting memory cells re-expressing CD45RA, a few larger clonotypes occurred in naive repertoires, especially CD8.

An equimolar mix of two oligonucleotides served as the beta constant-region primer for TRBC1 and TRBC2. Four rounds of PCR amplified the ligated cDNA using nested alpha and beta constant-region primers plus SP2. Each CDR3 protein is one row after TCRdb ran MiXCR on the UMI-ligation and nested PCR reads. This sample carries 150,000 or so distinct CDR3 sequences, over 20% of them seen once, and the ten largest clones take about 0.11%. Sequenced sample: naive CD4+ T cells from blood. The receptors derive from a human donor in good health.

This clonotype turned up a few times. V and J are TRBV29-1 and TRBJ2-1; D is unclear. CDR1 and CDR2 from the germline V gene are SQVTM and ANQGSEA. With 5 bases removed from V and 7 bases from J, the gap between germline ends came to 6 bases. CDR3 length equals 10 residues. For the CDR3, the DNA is TGCAGCGTTCAGGTGAATGAGCAGTTCTTC. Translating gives CSVQVNEQFF.

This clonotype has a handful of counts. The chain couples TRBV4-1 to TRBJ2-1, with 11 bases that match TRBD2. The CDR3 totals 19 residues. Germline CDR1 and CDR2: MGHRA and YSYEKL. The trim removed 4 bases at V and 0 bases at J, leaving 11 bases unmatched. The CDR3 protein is CASSLFGTSGLSSYNEQFF. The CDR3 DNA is TGCGCCAGCAGCCTCTTTGGGACTAGCGGCCTAAGCTCCTACAATGAGCAGTTCTTC.

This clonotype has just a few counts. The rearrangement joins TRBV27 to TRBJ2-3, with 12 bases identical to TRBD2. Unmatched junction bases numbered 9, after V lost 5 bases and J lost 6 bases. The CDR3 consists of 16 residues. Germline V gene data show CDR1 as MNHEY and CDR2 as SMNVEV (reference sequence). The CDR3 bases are TGTGCCAGCAGTACGACGACTAGCGGGAGTCGGGATACGCAGTATTTT. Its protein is CASSTTTSGSRDTQYF.

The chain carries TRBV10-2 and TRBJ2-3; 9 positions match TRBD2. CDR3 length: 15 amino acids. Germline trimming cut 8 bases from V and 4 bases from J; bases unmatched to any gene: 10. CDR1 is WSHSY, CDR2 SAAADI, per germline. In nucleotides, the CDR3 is TGCGCCAGCCAAATTAGCGGGAGATGGGCAGATACGCAGTATTTT. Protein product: CASQISGRWADTQYF.

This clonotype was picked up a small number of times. The DNA for the CDR3 is TGTGCCAGCAGTCTTGGACAGGGAAGGCGCGAGCAGTACTTC. Translated: CASSLGQGRREQYF. The chain carries TRBV28 and TRBJ2-7, with 8 bases that match TRBD1. Trimming at V came to 5 bases and at J to 6 bases, leaving 9 bases not matched to a gene. This CDR3 contains 14 residues. Germline CDR1 MDHEN, CDR2 SYDVKM.